Below, 23 T cell receptor beta chains from the same sample are listed, as sequenced in a study of high-grade serous ovarian cancer treatment subgroups. Sequenced by immunoSEQ multiplex PCR; TCRdb stores in-frame clones only, minus some. The sample consists of about 36,000 clones, 79% of them appearing once. The tumor samples were collected prior to definitive surgery or chemotherapy. Sequencing was done on a sample of tumor tissue. These receptors came from a human donor with high-grade serous ovarian cancer.

V gene TRBV4-2 combines with J gene TRBJ2-3; tentatively, D is TRBD2 (6 bases). The V end was cut by 5 bases, the J end by 2 bases, with 20 bases between. The CDR3 is 17 residues long. CDR1 is LGHNA, CDR2 YNFKEQ, per germline. CDR3 protein: CASSSSQSGGATDTQYF. The CDR3 region has the DNA TGTGCCAGCAGCTCCTCGCAAAGCGGAGGGGCCACAGATACGCAGTATTTT.

J is TRBJ1-2 and V is TRBV28, with unresolved D. The CDR3 covers 13 residues. V lost 7 bases to trimming and J lost 7 bases, with 16 bases between them. The germline CDR1 and CDR2 sequences are MDHEN and SYDVKM. CDR3 bases: TGTGCCAGCAAGTGGGAAAAGTGGTCTGGCTACACCTTC. Amino acids: CASKWEKWSGYTF.

The CDR3, as DNA: TGTGCCTGGAGTTCAATAAAGGACAATCTTAATGAAAAACTGTTTTTT. Translating gives CAWSSIKDNLNEKLFF. The rearrangement uses TRBV30 and TRBJ1-4; tentative D call: TRBD1 (5 bases). V lost 2 bases and J 4 bases, leaving 17 bases between the germline ends. Germline V CDR1 and CDR2: GTSNPN, SVGIG (reference sequence). The CDR3 runs 16 residues.

V and J are TRBV18 and TRBJ2-5; D uncertain. There are 12 residues in the CDR3. V shed 0 bases and J shed 4 bases, with 3 bases lying between them. The germline CDR1 and CDR2 sequences are KGHSH and LQKENI. For the CDR3, the DNA is TGTGCCAGCTCACCACCGGGAGAGACCCAGTACTTC. It translates to CASSPPGETQYF.

CDR3 sequence: CASSLEGRVNEKLFF. CDR3 DNA: TGTGCCAGCAGTTTAGAGGGCAGGGTGAATGAAAAACTGTTTTTT. V usage is TRBV27 and J usage is TRBJ1-4, with D maybe TRBD1 (5 bases). Trimming left V 2 bases short and J 5 bases short, with 12 bases between. CDR3 length: 15 amino acids. Germline lookup yields CDR1 MNHEY and CDR2 SMNVEV (reference sequence).

V usage is TRBV30 and J usage is TRBJ2-7, with a tentative D call TRBD1 (5 bases). The CDR3 consists of 12 residues. V was cut by 0 bases and J by 3 bases, with 6 bases left in between. The germline V gene encodes CDR1 GTSNPN and CDR2 SVGIG (reference sequence). CDR3 in amino acids: CAWSVQVYEQYF. The CDR3 region has the DNA TGTGCCTGGAGTGTACAGGTCTACGAGCAGTACTTC.

This rearrangement joins TRBV28 to TRBJ1-5; D is unclear. V shed 2 bases and J shed 4 bases, with 6 bases lying between them. Germline V CDR1 and CDR2: MDHEN, SYDVKM. This CDR3 is 13 amino acids long. As DNA, the CDR3 is TGTGCCAGCAGTTTAGACGGGAATCAGCCCCAGCATTTT. Amino acids: CASSLDGNQPQHF. Together with reference TRBV28 and TRBJ1-5, the CDR3 gives the full variable domain: DVKVTQSSRYLVKRTGEKVFLECVQDMDHENMFWYRQDPGLGLRLIYFSYDVKMKEKGDIPEGYSVSREKKERFSLILESASTNQTSMYLCASSLDGNQPQHFGDGTRLSIL.

The CDR3 loop is CASSPVGEGSYNEQFF. For the CDR3, the DNA is TGTGCCAGCAGTCCTGTAGGCGAGGGATCCTACAATGAGCAGTTCTTC. The chain carries TRBV7-9 and TRBJ2-1; tentative D call: TRBD2 (5 bases). The germline V and J ends were trimmed by 6 bases and 1 base, with 16 bases remaining between them. Germline V lookup: CDR1 SEHNR, CDR2 FQNEAQ (reference sequence). This CDR3 has 16 amino acids.

V and J are TRBV7-7 and TRBJ2-2; D is unresolved. Germline assignment: CDR1 SSHAT and CDR2 FNYEAQ (reference sequence). V was shortened by 1 base and J by 1 base, with 7 bases between the two germline ends. CDR3 length: 15 amino acids. As DNA, the CDR3 is TGTGCCAGCAGCTTAGGTCAAGGGAACACCGGGGAGCTGTTTTTT. This codes for CASSLGQGNTGELFF.

CDR3 amino acids: CASSQDAGAVTDSGANVLTF. Written as DNA, the CDR3 is TGCGCCAGCAGCCAAGACGCAGGAGCGGTAACCGACTCTGGGGCCAACGTCCTGACTTTC. The chain couples TRBV4-3 to TRBJ2-6, with a weak D call TRBD2 (5 bases). The CDR3 is 20 amino acids. Trimming removed 0 bases from V and 0 bases from J, with 18 bases in between. Germline-derived CDR1 and CDR2 are LGHNA and YSLEER.

The chain carries TRBV14 and TRBJ2-7; D unclear. The CDR3 has 14 amino acids. V was cut by 4 bases and J by 4 bases, with 14 bases left in between. Germline V lookup: CDR1 SGHDN, CDR2 FVKESK. This chain's CDR3 is CASSRSPRAYEQYF. CDR3 in DNA: TGTGCCAGCAGCCGTTCGCCCCGGGCATACGAGCAGTACTTC.

CDR3 region: CASSGTGALNQPQHF. CDR3 bases: TGTGCCAGCAGTGGGACAGGCGCCCTCAATCAGCCCCAGCATTTT. The rearrangement joins TRBV2 to TRBJ1-5, with 7 bases fitting TRBD1. Germline lookup yields CDR1 SNHLY and CDR2 FYNNEI. The CDR3 has 15 residues. V dropped 4 bases and J dropped 3; count of bases not matched to a gene: 6.

The chain has TRBV7-9 and TRBJ2-5; the D gene is possibly TRBD2 (6 bases). The germline V and J ends were trimmed by 5 bases and 7 bases, with 11 bases remaining between them. Germline-derived CDR1 and CDR2 are SEHNR and FQNEAQ (reference sequence). The CDR3 contains 12 residues. In nucleotides, the CDR3 is TGTGCCAGCAGCCCCATGGAGGGGACCCAGTACTTC. Translating it yields CASSPMEGTQYF.

The chain employs TRBV4-2 and TRBJ1-2, with a tentative D call TRBD1 (5 bases). The germline V gene has CDR1 LGHNA and CDR2 YNFKEQ. V was shortened by 1 base and J by 6 bases, with 12 bases between the two germline ends. The CDR3 is made up of 14 amino acids. This CDR3 reads CASSQVQGNNGYTF. In DNA form, the CDR3 reads TGTGCCAGCAGCCAAGTCCAGGGAAACAATGGCTACACCTTC.

The V and J genes are TRBV5-6 and TRBJ1-1; TRBD1 is a possible D gene (5 bases). CDR3 size: 16 residues. Trimming removed 2 bases from V and 5 bases from J, with 19 bases in between. Looked up from germline, CDR1 is SGHDT and CDR2 is YYEEEE. CDR3 sequence: CASSLLGEGGYTEAFF. The CDR3 DNA follows: TGTGCCAGCAGCTTATTGGGGGAGGGAGGGTATACTGAAGCTTTCTTT.

This chain links TRBV5-6 with TRBJ1-2, with TRBD1 matching 7 bases. The germline V gene has CDR1 SGHDT and CDR2 YYEEEE. This CDR3 contains 14 residues. The ends lost 0 bases at V and 4 bases at J; junction bases unmatched: 3. The CDR3 here is CASSLGQGVYGYTF. As DNA, the CDR3 is TGTGCCAGCAGCTTGGGGCAGGGGGTCTATGGCTACACCTTC.

The rearrangement links TRBV25-1 to TRBJ2-3; 10 nucleotides line up with TRBD1. Germline V CDR1 and CDR2: MGHDK, SYGVNS. The CDR3 extends over 15 amino acids. J was trimmed by 4 bases and V by 4 bases; bases with no gene match: 5. CDR3: CASSARTGGPDTQYF. In nucleotides, the CDR3 is TGTGCCAGCAGTGCTAGGACAGGGGGGCCAGATACGCAGTATTTT.

The V and J genes are TRBV27 and TRBJ2-5, with D unclear. Germline V gives CDR1 MNHEY, CDR2 SMNVEV (reference sequence). Trimming stripped 2 bases from V and 4 bases from J, with 5 bases between. CDR3 size: 12 residues. The CDR3 sequence is CASSLRGETQYF. For the CDR3, the DNA is TGTGCCAGCAGTTTAAGAGGAGAGACCCAGTACTTC.

The chain recombines TRBV10-3 with TRBJ1-5; D gene unclear. The V and J ends lost 4 bases and 0 bases respectively, with 7 bases between them. CDR1 is ENHRY and CDR2 is SYGVKD in the germline V gene. This CDR3 region has 14 residues. Written as DNA, the CDR3 is TGTGCCATCAGTGTGTCTGATAGCAATCAGCCCCAGCATTTT. Encoded protein: CAISVSDSNQPQHF.

The chain carries TRBV18 and TRBJ2-1, with 10 positions matching TRBD2. The germline V gene has CDR1 KGHSH and CDR2 LQKENI. Trimming removed 8 bases from V and 0 bases from J; junction bases left unmatched: 7. The CDR3 totals 16 residues. CDR3 in amino acids: CASASGLATSYNEQFF. The CDR3 DNA is TGTGCCAGCGCCTCGGGACTAGCGACCTCCTACAATGAGCAGTTCTTC.

This chain uses TRBV27 with TRBJ2-6, with a weak D call TRBD1 (6 bases). CDR1 and CDR2 from the germline V gene are MNHEY and SMNVEV (reference sequence). CDR3 length equals 13 residues. V was cut by 10 bases and J by 2 bases, with 9 bases left in between. CDR3 residues: CATHRAGANVLTF. The CDR3 DNA follows: TGTGCCACACACAGGGCTGGGGCCAACGTCCTGACTTTC. Supplemented by reference TRBV27 and TRBJ2-6, the full variable domain reads EAQVTQNPRYLITVTGKKLTVTCSQNMNHEYMSWYRQDPGLGLRQIYYSMNVEVTDKGDVPEGYKVSRKEKRNFPLILESPSPNQTSLYFCATHRAGANVLTFGAGSRLTVL.

The rearrangement joins TRBV25-1 to TRBJ2-3; D ambiguous. Germline-derived CDR1 and CDR2 are MGHDK and SYGVNS. V gave up 3 bases and J gave up 3 bases, with 10 bases separating them. This CDR3 has 14 amino acids. CDR3 amino acids: CASSDMGRTDTQYF. DNA of the CDR3: TGTGCCAGCAGTGACATGGGTAGGACAGATACGCAGTATTTT. Complete variable domain (other parts from reference TRBV25-1 and TRBJ2-3): EADIYQTPRYLVIGTGKKITLECSQTMGHDKMYWYQQDPGMELHLIHYSYGVNSTEKGDLSSESTVSRIRTEHFPLTLESARPSHTSQYLCASSDMGRTDTQYFGPGTRLTVL.

The genes are TRBV11-3 and TRBJ1-1; D perhaps matches TRBD1 (6 bases). Germline CDR1 SGHNT, CDR2 YENEEA. The CDR3 has 14 residues. V was shortened by 5 bases and J by 5 bases, with 15 bases between the two germline ends. CDR3 residues: CASSLRGRFTEAFF. The CDR3, as DNA: TGTGCCAGCAGCCTGAGGGGGAGATTTACTGAAGCTTTCTTT.